This T cell receptor (beta chain) was sequenced in a study of T cells in women clearing cervical HPV infection. Study overall: For cases, blood was sampled a median about 160 days after lesion detection, interquartile range about 90 to 200 days. Study findings and constraints: Timing of associations relative to infection is unclear; T-cell subsets were not isolated. CIN3+ cases had significantly higher TCR richness than controls; evenness did not differ.

With respect to this clone: Its antigen is as yet unknown.

The method was immunoSEQ multiplex PCR; TCRdb's version includes in-frame clones alone and lacks a portion of them. The ten most abundant clones cover 4% to 5.5% of a sample with roughly 20,000 clones. The clonotype originates from a woman aged 18-70 years with a cervical HPV16 infection that either progressed to CIN3+ or cleared (not recorded which). The source material was blood buffy coat.

The sequenced part of the CDR3 DNA is TGCGCCAGCAGCCAAGATCCCCCGAGACAGGGGGATGAAAAA. Protein product: CASSQDPPRQGDEK. The whole CDR3 region reads CASSQDPPRQGDEKLFF. This chain connects TRBV4-1 to TRBJ1-4; 9 nucleotides align to TRBD1. The CDR3 end lies 3 residues beyond the end of the read and is filled in from the germline J gene. This CDR3 region has 17 residues. V shed 0 bases, J shed 6 bases, and the junction held 8 bases outside the gene matches. Germline V gene data show CDR1 as MGHRA and CDR2 as YSYEKL.